These 5 T cell receptor beta chains originate from one sample sequenced in a study of T cell responses to AZD1222 COVID-19 vaccine. Data came from immunoSEQ multiplex PCR; TCRdb stores just in-frame clones and leaves some out. The table lists some 120,000 clones, more than 85% of them singletons. This specimen consisted of peripheral blood, obtained on day 0 of AZD1222 vaccination. The source is an adult in good health.

V usage is TRBV5-1 and J usage is TRBJ1-6, with D perhaps matching TRBD1 (6 bases). The V and J ends lost 0 bases and 9 bases respectively, with 13 bases between them. The germline CDR1 and CDR2 sequences are SGHRS and YFSETQ. The CDR3 is made up of 15 amino acids. CDR3 protein: CASSLDGGGRSPLHF. Written as DNA, the CDR3 is TGCGCCAGCAGCTTGGATGGAGGGGGGCGTTCACCCCTCCACTTT.

The V gene is TRBV9, the J gene TRBJ2-3, with D hard to call. Germline V lookup: CDR1 SGDLS, CDR2 YYNGEE. CDR3 length: 13 amino acids. Trimming took 4 bases from V and 6 from J, leaving 12 bases between them. In DNA form, the CDR3 reads TGTGCCAGCAGCTCCTCCGGGTGGGATACGCAGTATTTT. Translated, it gives CASSSSGWDTQYF.

This clone came up a few times. The V and J genes are TRBV5-4 and TRBJ2-5; tentatively, D is TRBD1 (6 bases). Trimming removed 3 bases from V and 5 bases from J, with 14 bases in between. This CDR3 contains 14 residues. Germline CDR1 SGHNT, CDR2 YYREEE (reference sequence). The CDR3: CASSSQGGGETQYF. CDR3 DNA sequence: TGTGCCAGCAGCTCCCAAGGGGGTGGGGAGACCCAGTACTTC.

V and J are TRBV4-3 and TRBJ2-1; 9 nucleotides match TRBD2. After removal of 4 bases from V and 8 bases from J, the junction contained 15 bases not matched to a gene. This CDR3 contains 17 residues. Germline V gene lookup returns CDR1 LGHNA and CDR2 YSLEER. CDR3 sequence reads: CASSPRPAGTSFYEQFF. The DNA for the CDR3 is TGCGCCAGCAGCCCCAGACCGGCCGGGACTAGCTTTTATGAGCAGTTCTTC.

The chain has TRBV7-2 and TRBJ2-7, with 7 bases that match TRBD1. Germline lookup yields CDR1 SGHTA and CDR2 FQGNSA. CDR3 size: 15 residues. Losses at the gene ends were 5 bases for V and 0 bases for J; bases not matched to a gene: 7. CDR3 sequence (DNA): TGTGCCAGCAGCCTAGGACAGGCTTACTCCTACGAGCAGTACTTC. Translating gives CASSLGQAYSYEQYF.